This entry is about one T cell receptor beta chain. Its specificity is unknown. The germline V and J ends were trimmed by 3 bases and 11 bases, with 14 bases remaining between them. This CDR3 has 12 amino acids. The germline gives CDR1 SGDLS, CDR2 YYNGEE. The sample comes from a study of T cells in Graves' hyperthyroidism and ophthalmopathy. The TCR beta CDR3 regions underwent amplification using RNA transcripts as the source. First-round RT-PCR of the TCR CDR3 relied on the HTBI primer set. TCRdb ran MiXCR on the multiplex PCR reads and lists one entry per CDR3 protein. Of about 640,000 distinct CDR3 sequences listed, 20% are singletons. Study results and caveats: In blood, most of the thyroid clonotypes expanded above 0.001 were also present.

Sequenced material: blood. This receptor was identified in a young man with Graves' ophthalmopathy. The V call is TRBV9, the J call TRBJ1-1, with a possible D match to TRBD1 (5 bases). CDR3 in amino acids: CASSDLGGAAFF. DNA for the CDR3: TGTGCCAGCAGCGATCTTGGAGGGGCGGCTTTCTTT.